This T cell receptor (beta chain) derives from a study of blood T cell repertoires in COVID-19. Recruited during active infection, patients (from Seattle) were subsequently followed longitudinally. This clone appeared a few times. This CDR3 is built from 10 residues. V lost 5 bases and J lost 13, with 11 bases in between. Per germline, CDR1 SEHNR and CDR2 FQNEAQ (reference sequence). The table came from immunoSEQ multiplex PCR; TCRdb's copy has only in-frame clones and leaves some out. This sample has roughly 70,000 clones, with 76% found just once. The source of this sequence is a man in his sixties with COVID-19, enrolled during active disease. The sequenced sample consisted of peripheral blood. The rearrangement joins TRBV7-9 to TRBJ2-5; D gene unclear. The CDR3 region has the DNA TGTGCCAGCAGCGCCACCTCTATGTACTTC. This sequence encodes CASSATSMYF.